A selection of T cell receptor beta chains follows, all from one sample in a study of T cell responses to AZD1222 COVID-19 vaccine. Clones were read by immunoSEQ multiplex PCR, and TCRdb kept only the in-frame ones, dropping some. This table holds about 110,000 clones, about 92% found once. The specimen was peripheral blood, collected on day 0 of AZD1222 vaccination. All receptors come from an adult in good health. Each CDR3 is given with its conserved first and last residue. A D gene is named only where the DNA matches it firmly. Expanded clones are given a class, and other clones once, few, many or no size at all.

CASSLGTEAFF TGTGCCAGCAGCTTAGGAACTGAAGCTTTCTTT TRBV11-3 . . TRBJ1-1
CASSSTGNTEAFF TGTGCCAGCAGCTCGACAGGGAACACTGAAGCTTTCTTT TRBV7-3 . . TRBJ1-1
CASSLGQGVGYTF TGCGCCAGCAGCTTAGGACAGGGGGTTGGCTACACCTTC TRBV5-1 . TRBD1 TRBJ1-2
CASSLRDRGPGGELFF TGCGCCAGCAGCTTGAGAGACAGGGGGCCGGGCGGGGAGCTGTTTTTT TRBV5-1 . TRBD1 TRBJ2-2
CASSRLTSNQPQHF TGTGCCAGCAGCCGGCTAACTAGCAATCAGCCCCAGCATTTT TRBV5-6 once . TRBJ1-5
CASSLNAGREQFF TGTGCCAGCAGCTTAAACGCGGGCAGGGAGCAGTTCTTC TRBV7-9 once . TRBJ2-1
CATSRGRVNQPQHF TGTGCCACCAGCAGGGGGAGGGTTAATCAGCCCCAGCATTTT TRBV15 . . TRBJ1-5
CASSYQGETQYF TGTGCCAGCAGCTACCAAGGGGAGACCCAGTACTTC TRBV7-9 few . TRBJ2-5
CASSPGLATDTQYF TGTGCCAGCTCACCCGGACTAGCCACAGATACGCAGTATTTT TRBV18 . TRBD2 TRBJ2-3
CASSLLTSGVAYEQYF TGTGCCAGCAGCCTCCTGACTAGCGGGGTTGCCTACGAGCAGTACTTC TRBV3-1/TRBV3-2 . TRBD2 TRBJ2-7
CASSYSGNSSPLHF TGTGCCAGCAGTTACTCAGGGAATAGTTCACCCCTCCACTTT TRBV6-5 few . TRBJ1-6
CASSVDREFYGYTF TGTGCCAGCAGCGTAGACCGCGAGTTTTATGGCTACACCTTC TRBV9 . . TRBJ1-2
CASSIWTGVEQYF TGTGCCAGCAGCATCTGGACAGGGGTCGAGCAGTACTTC TRBV5-4 . TRBD1 TRBJ2-7
CASSGEQAPSKYSYNSPLHF TGTGCCAGCAGCGGTGAACAGGCTCCGTCCAAATACTCCTATAATTCACCCCTCCACTTT TRBV21-1 . . TRBJ1-6
CASSSRGDTEAFF TGTGCCAGCAGCTCCCGGGGCGATACTGAAGCTTTCTTT TRBV7-3 . . TRBJ1-1
CATSDSGTGVGNEQFF TGTGCCACCAGTGATTCCGGGACAGGGGTTGGCAATGAGCAGTTCTTC TRBV24-1 . TRBD1 TRBJ2-1
CASSLEVGPENEKLFF TGTGCCAGCAGCTTAGAGGTAGGGCCAGAGAATGAAAAACTGTTTTTT TRBV7-2 few . TRBJ1-4
CASSADPGQKNYGYTF TGTGCCAGCAGTGCAGATCCGGGACAGAAAAACTATGGCTACACCTTC TRBV25-1 . TRBD1 TRBJ1-2
CASSTRAPIKGYTF TGTGCCAGCAGCACCCGGGCCCCAATAAAGGGCTACACCTTC TRBV6-6 . . TRBJ1-2
CASSLRGVTEAFF TGTGCCAGCAGCTTAAGAGGGGTAACTGAAGCTTTCTTT TRBV7-9 . . TRBJ1-1
CASRGQDEETQYF TGTGCCAGCAGGGGACAGGATGAAGAGACCCAGTACTTC TRBV6-6 . TRBD1 TRBJ2-5
CASSIQLDYGYTF TGTGCCAGTAGTATTCAGTTGGACTATGGCTACACCTTC TRBV19 . . TRBJ1-2
CASSQGAHTEAFF TGCGCCAGCAGCCAGGGGGCTCACACTGAAGCTTTCTTT TRBV5-1 once TRBD1 TRBJ1-1
CASSKTGFRYEQYF TGTGCCAGCAGCAAAACAGGGTTTAGGTACGAGCAGTACTTC TRBV27 . . TRBJ2-7
CASSLRGQGHNSPLHF TGTGCCAGCAGCTTAAGAGGACAGGGGCATAATTCACCCCTCCACTTT TRBV7-2 . TRBD1 TRBJ1-6
CASSPFGQETQYF TGTGCCAGCAGCCCGTTCGGACAAGAGACCCAGTACTTC TRBV27 . . TRBJ2-5
CASSWVNTGELFF TGTGCCAGCAGCTGGGTGAACACCGGGGAGCTGTTTTTT TRBV5-6 . . TRBJ2-2
CASSLGGGGAYEQYF TGTGCCAGCAGCTTAGGAGGTGGGGGGGCCTACGAGCAGTACTTC TRBV11-3 . TRBD2 TRBJ2-7
CASSYSTNFAETQYF TGTGCCAGCAGTTACTCAACAAATTTCGCGGAGACCCAGTACTTC TRBV6-5 . . TRBJ2-5
CASSIFRAISNQPQHF TGTGCCAGTAGTATCTTCCGGGCGATAAGCAATCAGCCCCAGCATTTT TRBV19 . . TRBJ1-5
CASSILPGRSYGYTF TGTGCCAGTAGTATCCTACCGGGACGGAGCTATGGCTACACCTTC TRBV19 . . TRBJ1-2
CASSYSTEGSPQHF TGTGCCAGCAGTTACTCGACGGAGGGTTCGCCCCAGCATTTT TRBV6-2/TRBV6-3 . . TRBJ1-5
CASSQDPGAPETQYF TGCGCCAGCAGCCAAGATCCAGGGGCCCCAGAGACCCAGTACTTC TRBV4-1 once . TRBJ2-5
CAPAPATEAFF TGTGCCCCCGCACCGGCGACTGAAGCTTTCTTT TRBV7-9 . . TRBJ1-1
CASSRLAGDNTGELFF TGCGCCAGCAGCCGGTTAGCGGGAGACAACACCGGGGAGCTGTTTTTT TRBV5-1 . TRBD2 TRBJ2-2
CASSPSAKGGSPLHF TGTGCCAGCAGCCCATCCGCTAAGGGAGGATCACCCCTCCACTTT TRBV5-5 . . TRBJ1-6
CASSPLGQGSDEQYF TGTGCCAGCAGCCCGCTAGGACAGGGCAGTGACGAGCAGTACTTC TRBV7-2 . TRBD1 TRBJ2-7
CASSQQQGLGQPQHF TGTGCCAGCAGTCAACAACAGGGATTGGGGCAGCCCCAGCATTTT TRBV6-5 . . TRBJ1-5
CASSMFHGAETYGYTF TGTGCCAGTAGTATGTTCCATGGAGCAGAGACCTATGGCTACACCTTC TRBV19 . . TRBJ1-2